The source of this TCR beta chain is a study of cytomegalovirus exposure and HLA in healthy donors. Study results and limitations: It was only CMV serostatus that was available as immune exposure information. It was reported that the classifier diagnosed cytomegalovirus status with high specificity and sensitivity in both the original and validation cohorts. Reports indicate that TCR beta sequences accurately predicted the HLA-A and HLA-B alleles of most subjects.

A word on this clone: What it recognizes is unknown.

Primers included in the PCR were 60 Vbeta and 13 Jbeta primers. Profiled with immunoSEQ multiplex PCR; TCRdb holds only in-frame clones, not every one. This sample has roughly 150,000 clones, with roughly two thirds found just once. V shed 2 bases and J shed 1 base, with 12 bases lying between them. The germline CDR1 and CDR2 sequences are GTSNPN and SVGIG (reference sequence). CDR3 length equals 14 residues. This TCR derives from a woman under 30 in good health and CMV-seropositive. The sequenced material came from PBMCs. The chain is built from TRBV30 and TRBJ2-7, with a tentative D call TRBD2 (5 bases). The CDR3 region has the DNA TGTGCCTGGAGTATGGGAGCGGCGTCCTACGAGCAGTACTTC. This translates into CAWSMGAASYEQYF.